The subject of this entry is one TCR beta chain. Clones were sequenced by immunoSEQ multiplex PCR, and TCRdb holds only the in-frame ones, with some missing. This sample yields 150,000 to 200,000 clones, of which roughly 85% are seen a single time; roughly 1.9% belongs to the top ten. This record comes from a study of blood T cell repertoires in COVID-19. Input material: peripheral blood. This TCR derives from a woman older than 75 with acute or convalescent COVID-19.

This CDR3 is CASSDPDSSYEQYF. Written as DNA, the CDR3 is TGTGCCAGCAGTGACCCGGACAGCTCCTACGAGCAGTACTTC. The gene calls are TRBV28 and TRBJ2-7, with D perhaps matching TRBD1 (6 bases). Germline V gene sequence: CDR1 MDHEN, CDR2 SYDVKM. Trimming took 5 bases from V and 0 from J, leaving 11 bases between them. This CDR3 is built from 14 residues.